This T cell receptor (beta chain) was retrieved from a study of blood T cell repertoires in COVID-19. Produced via immunoSEQ multiplex PCR; TCRdb's table is partial and in-frame only. The data contain fewer than 350,000 clones, 75% to 95% of them seen just once; the ten biggest clones take up approximately 7.5%. Germline loops: CDR1 MGHDK, CDR2 SYGVNS. This CDR3 has 17 residues. V lost 1 base and J lost 4, with 19 bases in between. The source material was peripheral blood. This sequence joins TRBV25-1 and TRBJ1-2, with a weak D call TRBD1 (6 bases). This clonotype originated in a woman younger than 45 with COVID-19, enrolled during active disease. The CDR3 protein is CASSESRRRGGSYGYTF. In DNA, the CDR3 is TGTGCCAGCAGTGAATCAAGGAGAAGGGGGGGCAGCTATGGCTACACCTTC.